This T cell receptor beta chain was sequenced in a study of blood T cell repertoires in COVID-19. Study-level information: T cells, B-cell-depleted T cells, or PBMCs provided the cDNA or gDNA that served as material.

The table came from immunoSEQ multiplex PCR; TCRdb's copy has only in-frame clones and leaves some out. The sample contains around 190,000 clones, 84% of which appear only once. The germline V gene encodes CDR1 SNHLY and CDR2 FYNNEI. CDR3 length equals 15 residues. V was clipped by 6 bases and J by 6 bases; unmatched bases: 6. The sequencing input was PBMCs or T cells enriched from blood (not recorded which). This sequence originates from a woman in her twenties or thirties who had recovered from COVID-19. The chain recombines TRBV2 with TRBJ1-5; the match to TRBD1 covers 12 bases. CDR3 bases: TGTGCCAGCAGCTCCGGGACAGGGGGCTTTCAGCCCCAGCATTTT. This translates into CASSSGTGGFQPQHF.